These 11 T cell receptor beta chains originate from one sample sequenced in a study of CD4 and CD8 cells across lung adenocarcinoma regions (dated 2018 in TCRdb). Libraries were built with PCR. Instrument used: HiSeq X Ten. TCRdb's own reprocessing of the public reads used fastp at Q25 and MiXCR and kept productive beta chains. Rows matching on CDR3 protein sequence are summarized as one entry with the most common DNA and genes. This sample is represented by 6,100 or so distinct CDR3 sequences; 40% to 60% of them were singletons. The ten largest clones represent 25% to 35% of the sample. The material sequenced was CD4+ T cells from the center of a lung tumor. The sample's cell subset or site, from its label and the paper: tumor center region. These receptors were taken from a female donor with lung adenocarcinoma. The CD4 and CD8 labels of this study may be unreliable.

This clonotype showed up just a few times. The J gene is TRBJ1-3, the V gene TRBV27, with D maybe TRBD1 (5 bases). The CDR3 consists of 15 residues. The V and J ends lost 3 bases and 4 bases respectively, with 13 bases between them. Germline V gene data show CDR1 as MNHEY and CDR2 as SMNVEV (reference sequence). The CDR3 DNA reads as TGTGCCAGCAGTTTTTCCGCCAGGGCAGGAAACACCATATATTTT. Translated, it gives CASSFSARAGNTIYF.

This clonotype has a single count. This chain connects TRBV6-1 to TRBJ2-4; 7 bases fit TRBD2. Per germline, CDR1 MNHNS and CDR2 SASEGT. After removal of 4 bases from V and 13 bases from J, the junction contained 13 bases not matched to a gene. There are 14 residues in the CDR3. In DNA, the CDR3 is TGTGCCAGCAGTGGGGCTAGCGGCAAAGATACGCAGTACTTC. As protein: CASSGASGKDTQYF.

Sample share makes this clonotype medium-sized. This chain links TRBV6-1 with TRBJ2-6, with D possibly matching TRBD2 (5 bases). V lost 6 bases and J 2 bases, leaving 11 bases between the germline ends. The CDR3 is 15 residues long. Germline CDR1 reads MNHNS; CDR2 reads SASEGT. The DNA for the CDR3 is TGTGCCAGCAGGGAACTAGGAGCTGGGGCCAACGTCCTGACTTTC. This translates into CASRELGAGANVLTF.

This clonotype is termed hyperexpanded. Here the CDR3 DNA reads TGTGCCAGCAGTGGCGGGGCTGGGGCCAACGTCCTGACTTTC. Translation gives CASSGGAGANVLTF. This chain links TRBV6-1 with TRBJ2-6; TRBD2 is a possible D gene (6 bases). V was cut by 4 bases and J by 2 bases, with 6 bases left in between. The CDR3 is 14 amino acids. Germline V gene sequence: CDR1 MNHNS, CDR2 SASEGT.

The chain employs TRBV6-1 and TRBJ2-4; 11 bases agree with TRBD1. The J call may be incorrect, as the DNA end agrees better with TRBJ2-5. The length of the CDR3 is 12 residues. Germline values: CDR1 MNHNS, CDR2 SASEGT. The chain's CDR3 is CASGTGGETQYF. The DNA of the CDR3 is TGTGCCAGCGGGACAGGGGGGGAGACCCAGTACTTC.

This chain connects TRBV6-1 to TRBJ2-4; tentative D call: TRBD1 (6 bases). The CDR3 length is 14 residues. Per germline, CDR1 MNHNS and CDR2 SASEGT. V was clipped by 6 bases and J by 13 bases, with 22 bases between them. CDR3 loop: CASRGACGTNMQYF. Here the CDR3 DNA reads TGTGCCAGCAGGGGGGCGTGCGGCACAAATATGCAGTACTTC.

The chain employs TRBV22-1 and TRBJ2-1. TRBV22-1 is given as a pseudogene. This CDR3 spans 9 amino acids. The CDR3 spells CSREIFEHW. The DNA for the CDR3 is TGTTCCAGGGAGATTTTTGAGCACTGG.

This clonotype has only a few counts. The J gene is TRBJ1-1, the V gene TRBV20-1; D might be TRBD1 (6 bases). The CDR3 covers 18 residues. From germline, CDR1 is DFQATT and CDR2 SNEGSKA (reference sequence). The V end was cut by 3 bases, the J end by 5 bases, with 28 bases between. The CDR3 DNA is TGCAGTGCTAGGCCCCCCCCGGGGACACCATTAGGGGGAACTGAAGCTTTCTTT. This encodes CSARPPPGTPLGGTEAFF.

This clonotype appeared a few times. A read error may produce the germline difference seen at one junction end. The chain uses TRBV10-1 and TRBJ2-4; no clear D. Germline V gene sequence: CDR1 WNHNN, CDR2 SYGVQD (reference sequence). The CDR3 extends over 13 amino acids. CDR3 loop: CATELEAKDIQYF. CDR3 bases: TGCGCCACCGAGCTAGAAGCCAAAGACATTCAGTACTTT.

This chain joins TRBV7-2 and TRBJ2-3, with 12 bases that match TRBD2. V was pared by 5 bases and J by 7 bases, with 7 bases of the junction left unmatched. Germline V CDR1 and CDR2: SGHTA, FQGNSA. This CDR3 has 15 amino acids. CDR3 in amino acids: CASSEGLAGMNTQYF. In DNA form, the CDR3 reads TGTGCCAGCAGCGAAGGACTAGCGGGGATGAATACGCAGTATTTT.

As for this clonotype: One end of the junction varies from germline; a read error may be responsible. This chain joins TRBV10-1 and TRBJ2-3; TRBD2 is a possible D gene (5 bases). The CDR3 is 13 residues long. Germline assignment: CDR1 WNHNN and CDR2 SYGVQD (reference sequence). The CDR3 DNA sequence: TGCGCCACCGAACTAGATGGTCCAGATACGCAGTATTTC. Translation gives CATELDGPDTQYF.